Here is one T cell receptor (beta chain) with its context. This entry belongs to a study of T cells in Graves' hyperthyroidism and ophthalmopathy. The ends lost 2 bases at V and 5 bases at J; junction bases unmatched: 9. Germline V gene data show CDR1 as SGHRS and CDR2 as YFSETQ. CDR3 size: 17 residues. Amplified TCR beta CDR3 regions came from RNA transcripts. An initial round of RT-PCR targeting the TCR CDR3 relied on the HTBI primer set. TCRdb reprocessed the multiplex PCR reads with MiXCR, giving one entry per CDR3 protein. The table shows roughly 30,000 distinct CDR3 sequences, with approximately 46% occurring only once.

Sequences were obtained from blood. This sequence was found in a woman in her 30s with Graves' hyperthyroidism. This sequence joins TRBV5-1 and TRBJ2-5; 13 bases are shared with TRBD2. The DNA of the CDR3 is TGCGCCAGCAGCTTCGGGACTAGCGGGGCTGGGGGGGAGACCCAGTACTTC. Translating it yields CASSFGTSGAGGETQYF.